Each of the 4 T cell receptor beta chains below was sequenced from the same sample in a study of spatial heterogeneity in lung cancer. TCRdb ran MiXCR on the 5' RACE reads and lists one entry per CDR3 protein. Counted here are under 4,000 distinct CDR3 sequences, 25% to 30% occurring once; the ten biggest clones make up about two fifths. Time point given: sample taken at primary tumor resection. The authors sequenced whole RNA from tumor, nontumor lung or frozen PBMC without sorting. The sequencing used PBMCs, collected at surgery. The receptors come from a female donor with early-stage non-small cell lung cancer.

This clonotype has more than one count but fewer than ten. Since it is a stray read in a library aimed at alpha chains, this beta chain has a size that is not meaningful. The rearrangement joins TRBV6-5 to TRBJ2-7; 9 bases align to TRBD1. The trim removed 2 bases at V and 6 bases at J, leaving 5 bases unmatched. The CDR3 sequence is 14 residues long. CDR1 and CDR2 (germline): MNHEY, SVGAGI. The CDR3 DNA reads TGTGCCAGCAGTTACGGGGACAGGGTAAGCGAGCAGTACTTC. Translated: CASSYGDRVSEQYF.

In the case of this clonotype: Being off target in a library aimed at alpha chains, this beta chain has a size of little meaning. V is TRBV28 and J is TRBJ1-6; TRBD1 is a possible D gene (5 bases). The CDR3 length is 14 residues. Germline assignment: CDR1 MDHEN and CDR2 SYDVKM. V dropped 7 bases and J dropped 9 bases, with 16 bases sitting between them. CDR3 nucleotides: TGTGCCAGCACCATCCAGGGTTGGAGTTCACCCCTCCACTTT. Its protein is CASTIQGWSSPLHF.

Points on this clonotype: Because the library targeted alpha chains, this beta chain is an off-target read whose size means little. The rearrangement links TRBV6-2 or TRBV6-3 to TRBJ2-7; no clear D. The length of the CDR3 is 15 residues. V lost 6 bases and J lost 0, with 15 bases in between. Germline V CDR1 and CDR2: MNHEY, SVGEGT. The CDR3 loop is CASSVSSASSYEQYV. The CDR3 DNA reads as TGTGCCAGCAGCGTTTCGAGCGCCAGCTCCTACGAGCAGTACGTC.

A note on this clonotype: Being off target in a library aimed at alpha chains, this beta chain has a size of little meaning. Here the CDR3 reads CAMGDPGTVTYEQYF. The CDR3 DNA reads as TGTGCCATGGGGGACCCCGGGACAGTAACCTACGAGCAGTACTTC. The rearrangement joins TRBV10-3 to TRBJ2-7, with TRBD1 matching over 7 bases. Germline V CDR1 and CDR2: ENHRY, SYGVKD. There are 15 residues in the CDR3. The ends lost 9 bases at V and 2 bases at J; junction bases unmatched: 13.